Each of the 11 T cell receptor beta chains below was sequenced from the same sample in a study of beta chain features in type 1 diabetes. Study-level points and caveats: Type 1 diabetes patients had TCRB CDR3s that were shorter (moderately but significantly so) in all four CD4+ subsets.

Expressed TCRB transcripts were sequenced after all isolated RNA was converted to cDNA. The protocol was immunoSEQ multiplex PCR, while the TCRdb copy is restricted to in-frame clones and leaves out a portion. This table holds a few hundred thousand clones, approximately 13% found once. No antigen is known for these receptors. Sample: naive CD4+ T cells from blood. These receptors all stem from a woman between 18 and 30 years old with type 1 diabetes.

Only a few counts were recorded for this clone. This chain links TRBV6-6 with TRBJ2-1; 7 bases are shared with TRBD1. Germline trimming cut 7 bases from V and 9 bases from J; bases unmatched to any gene: 9. Germline CDR1 reads MNHNY; CDR2 reads SVGAGI (reference sequence). The CDR3 length is 13 residues. The CDR3 reads CASTHDRDPEQFF. DNA for the CDR3: TGTGCCAGCACCCACGACAGGGATCCTGAGCAGTTCTTC.

This rearrangement joins TRBV7-3 to TRBJ2-7, with 7 bases matching TRBD2. This CDR3 comprises 15 residues. Germline assignment: CDR1 SGHTA and CDR2 FQGTGA. After removal of 2 bases from V and 2 bases from J, the junction contained 6 bases not matched to a gene. In DNA, the CDR3 is TGTGCCAGCAGCTTAGGACTAGGAGGGACCTACGAGCAGTACTTC. Protein product: CASSLGLGGTYEQYF. Based on the CDR3 plus reference TRBV7-3 and TRBJ2-7, the full variable domain is GAGVSQTPSNKVTEKGKYVELRCDPISGHTALYWYRQSLGQGPEFLIYFQGTGAADDSGLPNDRFFAVRPEGSVSTLKIQRTERGDSAVYLCASSLGLGGTYEQYFGPGTRLTVT.

This clone has just a few counts. As DNA, the CDR3 is TGTGCCTGGAGTGGTCTAGCGGCGAACACCGGGGAGCTGTTTTTT. This gives the protein CAWSGLAANTGELFF. V usage is TRBV30 and J usage is TRBJ2-2; 7 nucleotides line up with TRBD2. CDR3 length: 15 residues. From germline, CDR1 is GTSNPN and CDR2 SVGIG (reference sequence). The junction had 2 bases not matched to a gene; V was cut back by 1 base and J by 0 bases.

This clone was seen once. The chain recombines TRBV2 with TRBJ2-3, with 7 bases fitting TRBD2. J lost 3 bases, V lost 7 bases, and 10 bases had no gene match. The CDR3 has 15 residues. The germline V gene encodes CDR1 SNHLY and CDR2 FYNNEI. As DNA, the CDR3 is TGTGCCAGCATCCCCGGGGGGACTGCGACAGATACGCAGTATTTT. As protein: CASIPGGTATDTQYF. The full variable domain, with the rest looked up from reference TRBV2 and TRBJ2-3, is EPEVTQTPSHQVTQMGQEVILRCVPISNHLYFYWYRQILGQKVEFLVSFYNNEISEKSEIFDDQFSVERPDGSNFTLKIRSTKLEDSAMYFCASIPGGTATDTQYFGPGTRLTVL.

This clone was found many times. The J gene is TRBJ2-7, the V gene TRBV27; 8 bases line up with TRBD1. The V segment lost 1 base and the J segment 5 bases; nucleotides outside the gene matches: 7. Germline CDR1 is MNHEY and CDR2 is SMNVEV (reference sequence). The CDR3 covers 15 residues. CDR3 DNA sequence: TGTGCCAGCAGTTTATGGGCAGGGGGCAGGGACGAGCAGTACTTC. Its protein product is CASSLWAGGRDEQYF.

The chain links TRBV29-1 to TRBJ2-2; D may be TRBD2 (6 bases). The CDR3 is 14 amino acids. The germline CDR1 and CDR2 sequences are SQVTM and ANQGSEA. Between the trimmed V and J ends, which lost 7 bases and 4 bases, there was a span of 16 bases. CDR3 sequence reads: CSDENGGFTGELFF. The CDR3, as DNA: TGCAGCGACGAGAATGGGGGGTTCACCGGGGAGCTGTTTTTT.

This clone was counted only a few times. The CDR3 nucleotides read TGTGCCAGCTCTTCGCGGGGGAGCACAGATACGCAGTATTTT. The encoded protein is CASSSRGSTDTQYF. The chain uses TRBV18 and TRBJ2-3; 7 bases align to TRBD2. The CDR3 sequence is 14 residues long. After removal of 6 bases from V and 0 bases from J, the junction contained 3 bases not matched to a gene. Germline V gene sequence: CDR1 KGHSH, CDR2 LQKENI.

The V and J genes are TRBV30 and TRBJ2-7; TRBD1 is a possible D gene (6 bases). Between the trimmed V and J ends, which lost 3 bases and 1 base, there was a span of 10 bases. This CDR3 has 13 residues. Germline V CDR1 and CDR2: GTSNPN, SVGIG (reference sequence). As DNA, the CDR3 is TGTGCCTGGAGGGATGACAGGTCCTACGAGCAGTACTTC. It codes for CAWRDDRSYEQYF.

V is TRBV9 and J is TRBJ2-5; 7 nucleotides align to TRBD2. The CDR3 has 14 residues. CDR1 and CDR2 from the germline V gene are SGDLS and YYNGEE. V trimming: 0 bases; J trimming: 7 bases; junction bases outside the gene matches: 6. CDR3 DNA sequence: TGTGCCAGCAGCGTAGTCGGGGAGCGGGGGACCCAGTACTTC. Translating gives CASSVVGERGTQYF.

The chain links TRBV30 to TRBJ2-3, with 9 bases fitting TRBD2. This CDR3 has 16 residues. The V segment lost 0 bases and the J segment 3 bases; nucleotides outside the gene matches: 7. The germline V gene encodes CDR1 GTSNPN and CDR2 SVGIG (reference sequence). CDR3 nucleotide sequence: TGTGCCTGGAGTGTACTTAGCGGGAGTGCGACAGATACGCAGTATTTT. Translation: CAWSVLSGSATDTQYF.

V usage is TRBV30 and J usage is TRBJ2-7, with D possibly being TRBD2 (5 bases). V lost 2 bases, J lost 3 bases, and 11 bases lay in between. Germline CDR1 is GTSNPN and CDR2 is SVGIG (reference sequence). The CDR3 contains 13 residues. The CDR3 bases are TGTGCCTGGAGTCCCGGACTTAACTACGAGCAGTACTTC. Translated: CAWSPGLNYEQYF.